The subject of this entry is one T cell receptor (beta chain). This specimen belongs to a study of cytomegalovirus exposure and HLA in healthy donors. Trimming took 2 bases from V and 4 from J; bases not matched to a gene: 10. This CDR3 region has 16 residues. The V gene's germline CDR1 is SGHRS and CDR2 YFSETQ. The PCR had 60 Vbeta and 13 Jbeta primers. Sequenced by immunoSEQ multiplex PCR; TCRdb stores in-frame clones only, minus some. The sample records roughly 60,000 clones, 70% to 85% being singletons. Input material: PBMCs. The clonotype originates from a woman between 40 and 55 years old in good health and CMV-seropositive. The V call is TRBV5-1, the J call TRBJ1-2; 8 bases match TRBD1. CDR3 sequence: CASSFDRGSGSYGYTF. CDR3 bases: TGCGCCAGCAGCTTCGACAGGGGATCTGGGAGCTATGGCTACACCTTC. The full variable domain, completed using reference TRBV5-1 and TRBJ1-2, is KAGVTQTPRYLIKTRGQQVTLSCSPISGHRSVSWYQQTPGQGLQFLFEYFSETQRNKGNFPGRFSGRQFSNSRSEMNVSTLELGDSALYLCASSFDRGSGSYGYTFGSGTRLTVV.